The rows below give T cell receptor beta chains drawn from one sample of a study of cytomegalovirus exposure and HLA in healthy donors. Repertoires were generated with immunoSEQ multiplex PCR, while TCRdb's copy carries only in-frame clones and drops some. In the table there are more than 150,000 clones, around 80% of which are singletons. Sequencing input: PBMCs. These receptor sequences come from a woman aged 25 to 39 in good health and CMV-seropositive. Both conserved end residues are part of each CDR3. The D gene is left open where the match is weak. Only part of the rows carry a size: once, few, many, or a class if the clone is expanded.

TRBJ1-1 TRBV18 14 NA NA CASSPLISGTEAFF
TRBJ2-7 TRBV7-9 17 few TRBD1 CASSLDVGGGQGSEQYF
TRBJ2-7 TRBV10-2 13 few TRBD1 CASRGTGPGEQYF
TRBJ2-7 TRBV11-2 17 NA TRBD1 CASSSVGTGGSGYEQYF
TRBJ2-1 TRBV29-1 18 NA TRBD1 CSVERQGSGDVIYNEQFF
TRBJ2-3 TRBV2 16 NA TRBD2 CASTGTGLANTDTQYF
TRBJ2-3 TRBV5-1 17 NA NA CASSLWLRVDRTDTQYF
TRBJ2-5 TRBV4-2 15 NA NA CASSQEAGLEETQYF
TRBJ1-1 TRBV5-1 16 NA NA CASSLGGGRGNTEAFF
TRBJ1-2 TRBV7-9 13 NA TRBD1 CASSRGQAYGYTF
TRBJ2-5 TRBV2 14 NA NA CASSPREPQETQYF